This TCR beta chain was recovered during a study of blood T cells in healthy people across ages. Study-level results: The study lacked donor CMV status, which possibly confounded expanded clonotype changes. The study could not conclusively compare naive and antigen-experienced cells, given its unsorted PBMCs. Long-lived and aged donors differed, with more naive CD4+ cells and higher diversity in the long-lived. Naive T cell percentage and TCR beta diversity correlated strongly.

The germline gives CDR1 SGDLS, CDR2 YYNGEE. With V trimmed by 3 bases and J by 10 bases, 9 bases remained unmatched. The CDR3 totals 15 residues. Many counts were recorded for this clonotype. Its specificity is not known. The authors ran a second PCR of roughly 6 to 12 cycles using a sample-barcoded 5' primer and a J-beta primer mix. TCRdb re-called the 5' RACE reads with MiXCR, one entry per CDR3 protein. The data show about 640,000 distinct CDR3 sequences, approximately 30% seen once. Sequencing was done on a sample of blood. The chain uses TRBV9 and TRBJ2-1; 11 bases fit TRBD2. The TCR sequence derives from a woman over 75 in good health. CDR3 protein: CASSGVAGGPQEQFF. The CDR3 coding sequence is TGTGCCAGCAGCGGCGTAGCGGGGGGGCCGCAAGAGCAGTTCTTC.